These T cell receptor beta chains were read from a single sample in a study of radiotherapy plus CTLA-4 blockade in lung cancer. Generated by immunoSEQ multiplex PCR, the TCRdb table keeps only in-frame clones and is missing some. Seen here are 35,000 to 55,000 clones, roughly two thirds observed once, and the top ten hold over 20%. The source was peripheral blood, collected from a patient treated with radiotherapy plus ipilimumab. The receptors derive from a human donor with non-small cell lung cancer who had a partial response to radiotherapy plus ipilimumab. CDR3s include the opening cysteine and the closing phenylalanine or tryptophan. The D gene is left open where the match is weak. The size field is filled for only some rows; it gives once, few, many or a size class.

v_gene: TRBV7-3
j_gene: TRBJ1-1
abundance: few
d_gene: -
CDR3nt: TGTGCCAGCAGCTTATTATATAACACTGAAGCTTTCTTT
CDR3aa: CASSLLYNTEAFF

v_gene: TRBV5-1
j_gene: TRBJ1-1
abundance: large
d_gene: -
CDR3nt: TGCGCCAGCAGCTTGGCCAGCGACAGGTCTCAGTCTGAAGCTTTCTTT
CDR3aa: CASSLASDRSQSEAFF

v_gene: TRBV9
j_gene: TRBJ2-5
abundance: -
d_gene: TRBD2
CDR3nt: TGTGCCAGCAGCGTAGGAAACAGCGGGGGGGCCGAGGAGACCCAGTACTTC
CDR3aa: CASSVGNSGGAEETQYF

v_gene: TRBV19
j_gene: TRBJ1-2
abundance: -
d_gene: TRBD1
CDR3nt: TGTGCCAGTAGTTTCCCCGGGACAGGGGAAGGCTACACCTTC
CDR3aa: CASSFPGTGEGYTF

v_gene: TRBV4-2
j_gene: TRBJ2-7
abundance: -
d_gene: TRBD2
CDR3nt: TGTGCCAGCAGCCCTCAACTAGCGGGGGGGCCCTACGAGCAGTACTTC
CDR3aa: CASSPQLAGGPYEQYF

v_gene: TRBV5-1
j_gene: TRBJ2-3
abundance: -
d_gene: -
CDR3nt: TGCGCCGGCAGGCAGAGCGGCACAGATACGCAGTATTTT
CDR3aa: CAGRQSGTDTQYF

v_gene: TRBV27
j_gene: TRBJ1-2
abundance: -
d_gene: -
CDR3nt: TGTGCCAGCACCTCGGAGCTGGCTGGCGGCTACACCTTC
CDR3aa: CASTSELAGGYTF

v_gene: TRBV2
j_gene: TRBJ2-3
abundance: -
d_gene: -
CDR3nt: TGTGCCAGCAGTAGCCAGGTTGACACAGATACGCAGTATTTT
CDR3aa: CASSSQVDTDTQYF

v_gene: TRBV5-6
j_gene: TRBJ1-1
abundance: -
d_gene: TRBD1
CDR3nt: TGTGCCAGCAGCTCGGACAGGGGGTTAGCTTTCTTT
CDR3aa: CASSSDRGLAFF

v_gene: TRBV7-9
j_gene: TRBJ1-1
abundance: medium-sized
d_gene: TRBD1
CDR3nt: TGTGCCAGCAGCACCGTACAGGGGATTTCGACTGAAGCTTTCTTT
CDR3aa: CASSTVQGISTEAFF

v_gene: TRBV7-8
j_gene: TRBJ2-2
abundance: few
d_gene: -
CDR3nt: TGTGCCAGCAGCTTACAGTACACCGGGGAGCTGTTTTTT
CDR3aa: CASSLQYTGELFF

v_gene: TRBV18
j_gene: TRBJ2-1
abundance: -
d_gene: TRBD1
CDR3nt: TGTGCCAGCTCACCAAAACCGGGACAGGGCATTTATGAGCAGTTCTTC
CDR3aa: CASSPKPGQGIYEQFF

v_gene: TRBV2
j_gene: TRBJ2-1
abundance: -
d_gene: -
CDR3nt: TGTGCCAGCACCTCCAATGAGCAGTTCTTC
CDR3aa: CASTSNEQFF

v_gene: TRBV11-2
j_gene: TRBJ2-1
abundance: -
d_gene: -
CDR3nt: TGTGCCAGCAGCTTAGATCACAGGGATCAGTTCTTC
CDR3aa: CASSLDHRDQFF

v_gene: TRBV6-4
j_gene: TRBJ2-7
abundance: -
d_gene: -
CDR3nt: TGTGCCAGCAGTGACCACACCGATGGGGCCTCCTACGAGCAGTACTTC
CDR3aa: CASSDHTDGASYEQYF

v_gene: TRBV2
j_gene: TRBJ1-5
abundance: -
d_gene: -
CDR3nt: TGTGCCAGCAGGTTTCAGAATAGCAATCAGCCCCAGCATTTT
CDR3aa: CASRFQNSNQPQHF

v_gene: TRBV7-9
j_gene: TRBJ2-1
abundance: -
d_gene: TRBD1
CDR3nt: TGTGCCAGCAGCTTAGGGGACAGCGGCAACAATGAGCAGTTCTTC
CDR3aa: CASSLGDSGNNEQFF

v_gene: TRBV5-4
j_gene: TRBJ2-1
abundance: -
d_gene: TRBD2
CDR3nt: TGTGCCAGCAGCTTGTGGCGGGGGGGCGAGAATGAGCAGTTCTTC
CDR3aa: CASSLWRGGENEQFF

v_gene: TRBV9
j_gene: TRBJ1-5
abundance: -
d_gene: TRBD1
CDR3nt: TGTGCCAGCAGCGTCGTCGGGACAGCGGCAACCTATAGCAATCAGCCCCAGCATTTT
CDR3aa: CASSVVGTAATYSNQPQHF

v_gene: TRBV10-2
j_gene: TRBJ2-2
abundance: few
d_gene: TRBD1
CDR3nt: TGCGCCAGCGCCCGTCCTCTTCGACAGGGGGCCAACACCGGGGAGCTGTTTTTT
CDR3aa: CASARPLRQGANTGELFF

v_gene: TRBV29-1
j_gene: TRBJ2-3
abundance: once
d_gene: -
CDR3nt: TGCAGCGTTGGGCCCCGCGATACGCAGTATTTT
CDR3aa: CSVGPRDTQYF

v_gene: TRBV7-2
j_gene: TRBJ2-5
abundance: few
d_gene: -
CDR3nt: TGTGCCAGCAGCTGGGAGATACCAGAGACCCAGTACTTC
CDR3aa: CASSWEIPETQYF

v_gene: TRBV6-1
j_gene: TRBJ2-1
abundance: -
d_gene: TRBD2
CDR3nt: TGTGCCAGCAGGGCCGGGACTAGCGGTTACGATGAGCAGTTCTTC
CDR3aa: CASRAGTSGYDEQFF

v_gene: TRBV11-2
j_gene: TRBJ2-1
abundance: -
d_gene: -
CDR3nt: TGTGCCAGCAGCTTAGGGCGGAGGAATGAGCAGTTCTTC
CDR3aa: CASSLGRRNEQFF

v_gene: TRBV23-1
j_gene: TRBJ1-6
abundance: -
d_gene: -
CDR3nt: TGCGCCAGCAGTCAATCGGGGACAAGCTCCTATAATTCACCCCTCCACTTT
CDR3aa: CASSQSGTSSYNSPLHF

v_gene: TRBV5-4
j_gene: TRBJ2-3
abundance: -
d_gene: TRBD2
CDR3nt: TGTGCCAGCAGCTTGCCTCGTCCCGGGACTAGCGGCACAGATACGCAGTATTTT
CDR3aa: CASSLPRPGTSGTDTQYF

v_gene: TRBV7-2
j_gene: TRBJ1-2
abundance: few
d_gene: TRBD1
CDR3nt: TGTGCCAGCAGCTTAGCGCCGGGACAGGGGGCCAATGGCTACACCTTC
CDR3aa: CASSLAPGQGANGYTF

v_gene: TRBV5-6
j_gene: TRBJ1-4
abundance: few
d_gene: TRBD1
CDR3nt: TGTGCCAGCAGCCCACCCCACCAGGGGGCGAGGAATGAAAAACTGTTTTTT
CDR3aa: CASSPPHQGARNEKLFF

v_gene: TRBV11-1
j_gene: TRBJ2-1
abundance: -
d_gene: -
CDR3nt: TGTGCCAGCAGCTCCCCCAGGTTCAGGGGCAATGAGCAGTTCTTC
CDR3aa: CASSSPRFRGNEQFF

v_gene: TRBV20-1
j_gene: TRBJ2-5
abundance: -
d_gene: -
CDR3nt: TGCAGTGTGGGCCCTCAAGAGACCCAGTACTTC
CDR3aa: CSVGPQETQYF

v_gene: TRBV7-8
j_gene: TRBJ2-1
abundance: -
d_gene: TRBD2
CDR3nt: TGTGCCAGCAGCAGACGGGGGACTAGCGGCAATGAGCAGTTCTTC
CDR3aa: CASSRRGTSGNEQFF

v_gene: TRBV5-6
j_gene: TRBJ2-3
abundance: -
d_gene: TRBD1
CDR3nt: TGTGCCAGCAGCTTGGTGGGGACAGGAGACGCTTATTTCACAGATACGCAGTATTTT
CDR3aa: CASSLVGTGDAYFTDTQYF

v_gene: TRBV7-8
j_gene: TRBJ2-7
abundance: -
d_gene: TRBD2
CDR3nt: TGTGCCAGCAGCTTAGTGGGACTAGCGGGAGGCGAGCAGTACTTC
CDR3aa: CASSLVGLAGGEQYF

v_gene: TRBV6-5
j_gene: TRBJ1-1
abundance: -
d_gene: -
CDR3nt: TGTGCCAGCAAGGCCGTCCCGGGGAACACTGAAGCTTTCTTT
CDR3aa: CASKAVPGNTEAFF

v_gene: TRBV6-6
j_gene: TRBJ1-4
abundance: -
d_gene: TRBD1
CDR3nt: TGTGCCAGCAGTTACTCGAGTGGGACAGCTAATGAAAAACTGTTTTTT
CDR3aa: CASSYSSGTANEKLFF

v_gene: TRBV7-9
j_gene: TRBJ1-2
abundance: -
d_gene: -
CDR3nt: TGTGCCAGCAGCTTAGATGGGGCGGGAAGAACCTTC
CDR3aa: CASSLDGAGRTF

v_gene: TRBV6-5
j_gene: TRBJ1-2
abundance: -
d_gene: -
CDR3nt: TGTGCCAGCAGTTCCAGCGGGGGTGGGTATGGCTACACCTTC
CDR3aa: CASSSSGGGYGYTF

v_gene: TRBV19
j_gene: TRBJ1-4
abundance: -
d_gene: -
CDR3nt: TGTGCCAGTAGTATCCGAGGCTCAACTAATGAAAAACTGTTTTTT
CDR3aa: CASSIRGSTNEKLFF

v_gene: TRBV11-2
j_gene: TRBJ2-5
abundance: few
d_gene: -
CDR3nt: TGTGCCAGCAGCTTAGGCCAGACAGAATTAGAAAAGACCCAGTACTTC
CDR3aa: CASSLGQTELEKTQYF

v_gene: TRBV10-3
j_gene: TRBJ1-2
abundance: -
d_gene: -
CDR3nt: TGTGCCATCAGTGAGAGGCACCCGGACAGTACTAACTATGGCTACACCTTC
CDR3aa: CAISERHPDSTNYGYTF

v_gene: TRBV19
j_gene: TRBJ2-5
abundance: -
d_gene: -
CDR3nt: TGTGCCAGTAGCTTTGCAGGTGGAGGAGAGACCCAGTACTTC
CDR3aa: CASSFAGGGETQYF

v_gene: TRBV27
j_gene: TRBJ2-2
abundance: -
d_gene: TRBD2
CDR3nt: TGTGCCAGCACCCCGATCAGACTAGCGGGAAGGACCGGGGAGCTGTTTTTT
CDR3aa: CASTPIRLAGRTGELFF

v_gene: TRBV12-2
j_gene: TRBJ2-2
abundance: -
d_gene: -
CDR3nt: TGTGCAAGTCGCTTAGTCCGGGGGGACACCGGGGAGCTGTTTTTT
CDR3aa: CASRLVRGDTGELFF

v_gene: TRBV10-3
j_gene: TRBJ1-1
abundance: -
d_gene: -
CDR3nt: TGTGCCATCAGTGAGTCGCAGAGGGAATTGAACACTGAAGCTTTCTTT
CDR3aa: CAISESQRELNTEAFF

v_gene: TRBV30
j_gene: TRBJ1-5
abundance: -
d_gene: -
CDR3nt: TGTGCCTGGAGCACTTCCGGAGGGTACAATCAGCCCCAGCATTTT
CDR3aa: CAWSTSGGYNQPQHF

v_gene: TRBV12-5
j_gene: TRBJ2-1
abundance: -
d_gene: -
CDR3nt: TGTGCTAGTGGTTTTAGCAATGAGCAGTTCTTC
CDR3aa: CASGFSNEQFF

v_gene: TRBV5-1
j_gene: TRBJ2-5
abundance: -
d_gene: TRBD2
CDR3nt: TGCGCCAGCAGCTTGGGGACTAGCCCACAAGAGACCCAGTACTTC
CDR3aa: CASSLGTSPQETQYF

v_gene: TRBV6-5
j_gene: TRBJ1-5
abundance: few
d_gene: -
CDR3nt: TGTGCCAGCAGTTACTCTAGATTTAGAGGCCAGCCCCAGCATTTT
CDR3aa: CASSYSRFRGQPQHF

v_gene: TRBV2
j_gene: TRBJ1-2
abundance: -
d_gene: -
CDR3nt: TGTGCCAGCAGTGGCGGTCAGGGAATGGGGGGCTACACCTTC
CDR3aa: CASSGGQGMGGYTF

v_gene: TRBV7-8
j_gene: TRBJ2-1
abundance: few
d_gene: TRBD2
CDR3nt: TGTGCCAGCAGCCCCCGGTCCGGGACTAGCGGGGGTTACAATGAGCAGTTCTTC
CDR3aa: CASSPRSGTSGGYNEQFF

v_gene: TRBV9
j_gene: TRBJ1-1
abundance: -
d_gene: TRBD1
CDR3nt: TGTGCCAGCACCTCAGGGGGTACCTGGACTGAAGCTTTCTTT
CDR3aa: CASTSGGTWTEAFF